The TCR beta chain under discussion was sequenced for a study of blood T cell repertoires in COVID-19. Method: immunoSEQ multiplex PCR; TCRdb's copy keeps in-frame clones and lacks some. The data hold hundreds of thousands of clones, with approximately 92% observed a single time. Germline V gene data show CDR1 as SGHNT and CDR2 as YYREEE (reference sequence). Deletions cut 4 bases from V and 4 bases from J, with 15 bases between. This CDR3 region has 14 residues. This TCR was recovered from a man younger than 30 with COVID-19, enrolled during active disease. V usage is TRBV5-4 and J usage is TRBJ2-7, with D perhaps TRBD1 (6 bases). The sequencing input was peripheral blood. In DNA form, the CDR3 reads TGTGCCAGCAGCATGCAGGGGCTCCAATACGAGCAGTACTTC. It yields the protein CASSMQGLQYEQYF.